This TCR beta chain stems from a study of shared clonotypes between healthy human individuals. With 0 bases removed from V and 8 bases from J, the gap between germline ends came to 11 bases. The CDR3 has 14 residues. Germline CDR1 is SGHAT and CDR2 is FQNNGV. Using immunoSEQ multiplex PCR, the repertoire was profiled, and TCRdb retains in-frame clones only, with some absent. The sample carries more than 1.2 million clones, approximately 98.5% recorded once. The sequenced sample consisted of naive CD4+ T cells sorted from blood. Regarding subset: CD45RA+ positively selected. The chain combines TRBV11-2 with TRBJ1-3; D unclear. This TCR derives from a man younger than 45 in good health. The CDR3 DNA sequence: TGTGCCAGCAGCTTAGATGTCCGGGGTGACACCATATATTTT. It specifies CASSLDVRGDTIYF.